These 3 T cell receptor beta chains were all obtained from the same sample, sequenced in a study of neurological immune-mediated disorders. MiXCR, applied by TCRdb to the 5' RACE reads, yields one record per CDR3 protein. The sample has about 62,000 distinct CDR3 sequences, around 3.8% seen once. The sequenced material came from PBMCs. These TCRs come from a woman in her forties or fifties with multiple sclerosis.

This clonotype was seen many times. The chain couples TRBV12-3 or TRBV12-4 to TRBJ2-1; 8 bases agree with TRBD2. The CDR3 contains 13 residues. V was pared by 6 bases and J by 7 bases, with 5 bases of the junction left unmatched. The CDR3 DNA sequence: TGTGCCAGCAGCTCCGGGACTAGGAATGAGCAGTTCTTC. Residues: CASSSGTRNEQFF.

A note on this clonotype: At one of its ends the junction is not consistent with the germline gene, which may arise from a read error. V gene TRBV10-3 combines with J gene TRBJ1-6; perhaps TRBD1 as D (5 bases). Germline V gives CDR1 ENHRY, CDR2 SYGVKD. The CDR3 sequence is 14 residues long. CDR3 region: CAISESRGQTPLNF. The CDR3 DNA sequence: TGTGCCATCAGTGAGTCGAGGGGCCAGACACCCCTCAACTTT.

This clonotype has ten or more counts. V and J are TRBV7-2 and TRBJ2-7, with D perhaps TRBD2 (6 bases). Trimming took off 1 base at V and 3 bases at J, with 10 bases between the two ends. This CDR3 is 14 amino acids long. CDR1 SGHTA and CDR2 FQGNSA come from the germline V gene. CDR3 sequence: CASSLEGGDYEQYF. In DNA, the CDR3 is TGTGCCAGCAGCTTAGAGGGCGGGGACTACGAGCAGTACTTC.